The rows below give T cell receptor beta chains drawn from one sample of a study of radiotherapy plus CTLA-4 blockade in lung cancer. Here immunoSEQ multiplex PCR was the method, and the copy in TCRdb shows in-frame clones only, minus some. The sample records about 62,000 clones, roughly four fifths being singletons. The starting material was peripheral blood, obtained from a patient treated with radiotherapy plus ipilimumab. All receptors derive from a human donor with non-small cell lung cancer who had a complete response to radiotherapy plus ipilimumab. CDR3s leave out the opening cysteine and the closing phenylalanine or tryptophan. A clone size is listed for some rows: how often the clone was seen (once, few, many), or a class if it is expanded.

clone_size | v_call | cdr3_aa
once | TRBV25-1 | ASSEWTESYNEQF
- | TRBV28 | ASSTSTSLAKNIQY
- | TRBV28 | ASLRLEGGNYEQY
- | TRBV5-4 | ASTSTRREGYT
- | TRBV7-9 | ASSLASGNTQPQH
once | TRBV18 | ASSRQGMNTGELF
- | TRBV28 | ASSFPGHGDYEQY
few | TRBV10-2 | ASRDSSSGGDTQY
- | TRBV5-1 | ASSLEGGSGNTIY
- | TRBV4-3 | ASSQLDRGDTEAF
- | TRBV5-4 | ASSLGVNTEAF
- | TRBV5-1 | ASSLWAGITGELF
- | TRBV14 | ASKKAGVTGELF
- | TRBV7-2 | ASSLYLPRQGEYEQY
- | TRBV6-1 | ASSGSGGFDEQF
- | TRBV7-2 | AKRGGRETQY
- | TRBV7-2 | ASSLRAPGQVNSPLH
- | TRBV5-1 | ASRETSGRSQETQY
- | TRBV27 | ASSLGQGLDTGELF
once | TRBV27 | ASGLAGNTGELF
- | TRBV2 | ASSNPGTASSYEQY
few | TRBV7-2 | ASSRTATGTEAF
once | TRBV29-1 | SVAGPDTYEQY
- | TRBV7-2 | ASSLGGGGTSGINEQF
- | TRBV6-1 | ASRTTGNYGYT
- | TRBV28 | ASRRDRSPYEQY
- | TRBV5-4 | ASSPRTSPNEQF
- | TRBV7-8 | ASSLAVFSGFSGANVLT
- | TRBV5-6 | ASSPASGGQLY
- | TRBV2 | ASSEGPGGKVSPLH
- | TRBV5-1 | ASSLWRNQETQY
few | TRBV28 | ASSYGLGGGTYEQY
- | TRBV6-1 | ASTSAGGDNNEQF
- | TRBV25-1 | ASSQGLFADTQY
- | TRBV6-5 | ASSRDRARPQH
- | TRBV5-4 | ASSFGAGAGSPLH
- | TRBV5-4 | ASSSSSETQY
- | TRBV30 | AWSVLPGTRTYEQY
- | TRBV7-8 | ASSPQLANNSPLH
- | TRBV7-9 | ASSSDRGREKLF
few | TRBV19 | ASRSLAGPYEQY
- | TRBV6-5 | ASSYSGPKNIQY
- | TRBV9 | ASNFNGGSTDTQY
- | TRBV9 | ASSVGDRVFNEQF
- | TRBV7-9 | ASSSGQNNQPQH
- | TRBV25-1 | ASSEGRGYT
- | TRBV29-1 | SVATTVNEQF
- | TRBV6-5 | ASSYDRGNTGELF
- | TRBV28 | ASSLDRVLKQPQH
- | TRBV18 | ASSPDRSNYGYT
- | TRBV7-2 | ASSPPGRNTGELF